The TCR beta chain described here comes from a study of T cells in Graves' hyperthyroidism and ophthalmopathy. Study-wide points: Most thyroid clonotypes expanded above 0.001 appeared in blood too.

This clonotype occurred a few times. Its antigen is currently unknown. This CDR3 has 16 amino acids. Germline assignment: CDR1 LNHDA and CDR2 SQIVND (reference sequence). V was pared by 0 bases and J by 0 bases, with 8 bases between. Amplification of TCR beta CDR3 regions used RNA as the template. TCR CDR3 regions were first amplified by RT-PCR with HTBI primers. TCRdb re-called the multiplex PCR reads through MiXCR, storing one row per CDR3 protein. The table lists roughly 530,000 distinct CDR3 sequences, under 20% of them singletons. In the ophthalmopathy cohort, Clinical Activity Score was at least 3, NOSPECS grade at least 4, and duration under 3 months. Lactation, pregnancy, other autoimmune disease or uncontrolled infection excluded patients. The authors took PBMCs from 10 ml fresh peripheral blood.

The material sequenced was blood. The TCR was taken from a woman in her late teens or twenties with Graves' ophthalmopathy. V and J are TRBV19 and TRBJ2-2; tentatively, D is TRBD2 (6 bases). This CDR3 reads CASSIEAGPNTGELFF. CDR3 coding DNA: TGTGCCAGTAGTATAGAGGCGGGGCCGAACACCGGGGAGCTGTTTTTT. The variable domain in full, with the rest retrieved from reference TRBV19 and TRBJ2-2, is DGGITQSPKYLFRKEGQNVTLSCEQNLNHDAMYWYRQDPGQGLRLIYYSQIVNDFQKGDIAEGYSVSREKKESFPLTVTSAQKNPTAFYLCASSIEAGPNTGELFFGEGSRLTVL.